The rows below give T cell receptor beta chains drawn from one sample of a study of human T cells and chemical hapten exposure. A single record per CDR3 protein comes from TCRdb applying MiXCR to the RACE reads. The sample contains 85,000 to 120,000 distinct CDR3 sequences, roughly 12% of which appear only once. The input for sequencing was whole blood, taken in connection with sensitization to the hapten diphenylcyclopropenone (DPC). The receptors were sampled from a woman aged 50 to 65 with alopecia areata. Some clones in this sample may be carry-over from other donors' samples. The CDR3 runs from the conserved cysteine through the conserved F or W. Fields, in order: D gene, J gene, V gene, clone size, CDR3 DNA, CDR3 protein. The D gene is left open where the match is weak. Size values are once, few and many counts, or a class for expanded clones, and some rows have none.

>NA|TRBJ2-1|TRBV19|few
TGTGCCAGTAGTATAAGGGGAGACTCCTACAATGAGCAGTTCTTC
CASSIRGDSYNEQFF
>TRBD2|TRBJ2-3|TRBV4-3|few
TGCGCCAGCAGCCAGGCGGCCGGGACTAGTAGGGTTACGCAGTATTTT
CASSQAAGTSRVTQYF
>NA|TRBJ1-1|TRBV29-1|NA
TGCAGCGTTGACAGTCCCATGAACACTGAAGCTTTCTTT
CSVDSPMNTEAFF
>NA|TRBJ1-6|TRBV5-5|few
TGTGCCAGCAGCCTACGACAGAGCTCCTATAATTCACCCCTCCACTTT
CASSLRQSSYNSPLHF
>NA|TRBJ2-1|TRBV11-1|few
TGTGCCAGTGCCGGGCAGGGGTACAATGAGCAGTTCTTC
CASAGQGYNEQFF
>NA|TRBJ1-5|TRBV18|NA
TGTGCCAGCTCTCTCGGTGAGAATCAGCCCCAGCATTTT
CASSLGENQPQHF
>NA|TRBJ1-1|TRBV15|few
TGTGCCACCAGCAGAGGGGGAGGGGGCACTGAAGCTTTCTTT
CATSRGGGGTEAFF
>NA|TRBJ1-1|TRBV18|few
TGTGCCAGCTCACCCCGGGGCTTCGGCACTGAAGCTTTCTTT
CASSPRGFGTEAFF
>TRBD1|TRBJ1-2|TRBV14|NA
TGTGCCAGCAGCCCCTTATCCCGGGACAGCTATGGCTACACCTTC
CASSPLSRDSYGYTF
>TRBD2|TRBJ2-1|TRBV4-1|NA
TGCGCCAGCAGCCAAGATCTCCGGGACTACGATGAGCAGTTCTTC
CASSQDLRDYDEQFF
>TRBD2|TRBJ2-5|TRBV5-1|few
TGCGCCAGCAGCTCGCAAGCGGGAGGGCTTAAAGAGACCCAGTACTTC
CASSSQAGGLKETQYF
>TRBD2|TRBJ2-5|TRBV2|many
TGTGCCAGTCGTGTCTCAGCGGGAGGAGAGACCCAGTACTTC
CASRVSAGGETQYF
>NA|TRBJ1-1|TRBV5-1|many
TGCGCCAGCAGCTTTGGAGGGGGTGATACTGAAGCTTTCTTT
CASSFGGGDTEAFF
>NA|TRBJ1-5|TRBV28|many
TGTGCCAGCAGTTCCGTGGAACGGACCCGTCCCCAGCATTTT
CASSSVERTRPQHF
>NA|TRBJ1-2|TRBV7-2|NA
TGTGCCAGCAGCCCCCAGGGGCCGGGAGGCTACACCTTC
CASSPQGPGGYTF
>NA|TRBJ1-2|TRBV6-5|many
TGTGCCAGCAGTTACGACAGCGCTACTTATGGCTACACCTTC
CASSYDSATYGYTF
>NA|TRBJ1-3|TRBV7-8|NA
TGTGCCAGCAGCTTCCTGGTCAAGGGCGCTGGAAACACCATATATTTT
CASSFLVKGAGNTIYF
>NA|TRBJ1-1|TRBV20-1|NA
TGCAGTGCTAGAGGAGGGAATATGAACACTGAAGCTTTCTTT
CSARGGNMNTEAFF
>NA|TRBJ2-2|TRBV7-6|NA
TGTGCCAGCAGCTTAGCAACCCGGGGGCCGAACACCGGGGAGCTGTTTTTT
CASSLATRGPNTGELFF
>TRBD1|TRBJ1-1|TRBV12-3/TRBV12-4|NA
TGTGCCAGCAGTCGCCTTACAGGGGTGAACACTGAAGCTTTCTTT
CASSRLTGVNTEAFF
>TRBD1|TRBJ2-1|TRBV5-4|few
TGTGCCAGCAGCTTCCCGGGACAGGGAATCGGATCGTACTCCTACAATGAGCAGTTCTTC
CASSFPGQGIGSYSYNEQFF
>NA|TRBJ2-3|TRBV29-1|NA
TGCAGCGTTTACCCGAGCACAGATACGCAGTATTTT
CSVYPSTDTQYF
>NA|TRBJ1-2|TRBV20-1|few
TGCAGTCTCCCCGGGGATGTCGGCTATGGCTACACCTTC
CSLPGDVGYGYTF
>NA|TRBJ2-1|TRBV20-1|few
TGCAGTGCTAGACAGGTCTGGGAGCAGTTCTTC
CSARQVWEQFF
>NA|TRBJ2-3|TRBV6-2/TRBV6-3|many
TGTGCCAGCAGTCCCGCAGATACGCAGTATTTT
CASSPADTQYF
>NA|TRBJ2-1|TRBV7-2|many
TGTGCCAGCAGCTTACGGGCCGACGGGGGTGAGCAGTTCTTC
CASSLRADGGEQFF
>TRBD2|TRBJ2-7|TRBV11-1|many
TGTGCCAGCAGCGTTGGACTAGCGATTTGGGACGAGCAGTACTTC
CASSVGLAIWDEQYF
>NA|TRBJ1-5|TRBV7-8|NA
TGTGCCAGCAGCTTAGCGATGAGAAATCAGCCCCAGCATTTT
CASSLAMRNQPQHF
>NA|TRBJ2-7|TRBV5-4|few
TGTGCCAGCAGCTTGGAAGGGTCCCGTGCCGAGCAGTACTTC
CASSLEGSRAEQYF
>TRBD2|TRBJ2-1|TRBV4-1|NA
TGCGCCTGCAGCCCGAGTAGCGGGGGGCCGTACAATGAGCAGTTCTTC
CACSPSSGGPYNEQFF
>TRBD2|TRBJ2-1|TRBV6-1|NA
TGTGCCAGCGTAGGGCGGGGGGTATACAATGAGCAGTTCTTC
CASVGRGVYNEQFF
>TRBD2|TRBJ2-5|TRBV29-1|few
TGCAGCGCCGGGACTAGCGGGGCCTTACAAGAGACCCAGTACTTC
CSAGTSGALQETQYF
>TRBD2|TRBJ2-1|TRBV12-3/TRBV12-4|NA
TGTGCCAGCAGTTTAGCGCCCCCACCGGGAGGAGGTCATGAGCAGTTCTTC
CASSLAPPPGGGHEQFF
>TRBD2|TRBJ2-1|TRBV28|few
TGTGCCAGCAGTCCCCCGGGGGGGCCAAACAATGAGCAGTTCTTC
CASSPPGGPNNEQFF
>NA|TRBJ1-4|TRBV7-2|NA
TGTGCCAGCAGCTTAGCAAAAGGACAGAATGAAAAACTGTTTTTT
CASSLAKGQNEKLFF
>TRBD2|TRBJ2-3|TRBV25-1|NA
TGTGCCAGCAGTTTTAGCGGGGGGGGCCGCGATACGCAGTATTTT
CASSFSGGGRDTQYF
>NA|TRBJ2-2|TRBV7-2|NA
TGTGCCAGCAGCTCCGGTACAGGAAACACCGGGGAGCTGTTTTTT
CASSSGTGNTGELFF
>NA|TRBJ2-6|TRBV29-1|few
TGCAGCGTTGTCGACAGCTCTGGGGCCAACGTCCTGACTTTC
CSVVDSSGANVLTF
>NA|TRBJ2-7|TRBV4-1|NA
TGCGCCAGCAGCCTCGCTGGGACCTTCTACGAGCAGTACTTC
CASSLAGTFYEQYF
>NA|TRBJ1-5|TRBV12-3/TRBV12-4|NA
TGTGCCAGCAGTTTCGAGGTCAATCAGCCCCAGCATTTT
CASSFEVNQPQHF
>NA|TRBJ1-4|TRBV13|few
TGTGCCAGCAGCTCAACGGGACTGAGGAATGAAAAACTGTTTTTT
CASSSTGLRNEKLFF
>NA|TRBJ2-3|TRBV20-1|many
TGCAGTGCCGAGGGGGGTAGCACAGATACGCAGTATTTT
CSAEGGSTDTQYF